The subject of this entry is one T cell receptor (beta chain). The sample originates from a study of blood T cell repertoires in COVID-19. Data came from immunoSEQ multiplex PCR; TCRdb stores just in-frame clones and leaves some out. The table has a few hundred thousand clones, 80% to 90% seen once; the top ten hold under 8%. Trimming removed 7 bases from V and 2 bases from J; junction bases left unmatched: 4. The CDR3 loop spans 13 amino acids. Germline V gene lookup returns CDR1 SQVTM and CDR2 ANQGSEA. The genes are TRBV29-1 and TRBJ1-3; TRBD1 matches at 8 bases. The sample comprised peripheral blood. The sequence was obtained from a man between 18 and 35 years old who had recovered from COVID-19. The CDR3 loop reads CSARTGTGNTIYF. The CDR3 nucleotides are TGCAGCGCCAGGACAGGGACTGGAAACACCATATATTTT.